This T cell receptor (beta chain) stems from a study of cytomegalovirus exposure and HLA in healthy donors. About the study: About 85 million unique TCRs from HLA-typed donors were held in an early release of data. Whole-study results and caveats: In an earlier analysis, productive rearrangement rates for most beta V segments clustered near 87% or 30%. Most subjects' HLA-A and HLA-B alleles were reportedly predicted from TCR beta sequences.

Use of 60 Vbeta and 13 Jbeta primers characterized the PCR. Libraries were prepared by immunoSEQ multiplex PCR; TCRdb keeps only in-frame clonotypes and omits some of them. The sample lists 150,000 to 200,000 clones; 80% were seen once. On this clone itself: The antigen is unknown.

The length of the CDR3 is 12 residues. With 6 bases removed from V and 7 bases from J, the gap between germline ends came to 13 bases. Germline assignment: CDR1 SEHNR and CDR2 FQNEAQ (reference sequence). Sequencing used PBMCs. The V call is TRBV7-9, the J call TRBJ2-7; D is unresolved. The sequence came from a man aged 40-55 years in good health and CMV-seronegative. The CDR3 region is CASRVDSEEQYF. In DNA, the CDR3 is TGTGCCAGCAGGGTTGATAGTGAAGAGCAGTACTTC.